The present T cell receptor (beta chain) was sequenced within a study of OX40 agonist ivuxolimab in advanced cancers. Germline V gene data show CDR1 as MNHNS and CDR2 as SASEGT. Trimming took off 7 bases at V and 6 bases at J, with 15 bases between the two ends. The CDR3 is 13 residues long. Clones were read by immunoSEQ multiplex PCR, and TCRdb kept only the in-frame ones, dropping some. This table has tens of thousands of clones, more than 75% appearing once. Sample: CD4+ or CD8+ T cells sorted from blood, taken in a trial of the OX40 agonist ivuxolimab. The clonotype was recovered from an adult with an advanced solid tumor such as melanoma, head and neck, liver or kidney cancer. The J gene is TRBJ1-1, the V gene TRBV6-1; TRBD1 is a possible D gene (5 bases). For the CDR3, the DNA is TGTGCCAGCACTGGGACGTACTGGTCTGAAGCTTTCTTT. It translates to CASTGTYWSEAFF.